This TCR beta chain was documented in a study of T cells in Graves' hyperthyroidism and ophthalmopathy. TCR beta CDR3 regions were amplified from RNA. A first-round RT-PCR of the TCR CDR3 used the HTBI primer set. TCRdb ran MiXCR on the multiplex PCR reads and lists one entry per CDR3 protein. The table has 550,000 to 700,000 distinct CDR3 sequences, about 43% seen once; the top ten hold 15% to 20%. General study points: Appearing also in blood were most of the thyroid clonotypes expanded above 0.001.

About this clonotype: The antigen remains unidentified.

Trimming cost V 7 bases and J 5 bases; bases outside gene matches: 7. CDR3 length equals 14 residues. CDR1 is SGHTA, CDR2 FQGTGA, per germline. Those patients with uncontrolled infection, other autoimmune disease, pregnancy or lactation were excluded. Clinical symptoms, serum thyroxine and TRAb, thyroid ultrasound and orbital computed tomography were used for the diagnoses. The sequence came from an adult woman with Graves' disease, either hyperthyroidism or ophthalmopathy (not recorded which). Sequenced input: peripheral blood or thyroid tissue (not recorded which). The chain employs TRBV7-3 and TRBJ2-2; 7 nucleotides match TRBD2. In DNA form, the CDR3 reads TGTGCCAGCACGAGCGGGACCGTGACCGGGGAGCTGTTTTTT. Protein product: CASTSGTVTGELFF.